The text below deals with one T cell receptor (beta chain). Its antigen is undetermined. CDR3 size: 20 residues. Losses at the gene ends were 6 bases for V and 5 bases for J; bases not matched to a gene: 16. Germline CDR1 reads LGHNA; CDR2 reads YNFKEQ. The sample belongs to a study of T cells after yellow fever vaccination. Study summary: SMART-Seq v4 Ultra Low Input prepared the low-cell-number fractions. Overall study findings and caveats: The secondary T-cell response peaked on day 5, not day 15, but was weaker. Any FACS-sorted repertoire could hold abundant clonotypes that contaminate it from the bulk population.

For TCR, cDNA came from 5'RACE template switching, which added a universal primer site and UMIs. TCRdb re-derived calls from the 5' RACE reads in MiXCR, one entry per CDR3 protein. The sample lists fewer than 450,000 distinct CDR3 sequences; approximately 10% were seen once. The receptor was derived from a young man who received the YFV17D yellow fever vaccine. The V gene is TRBV4-2, the J gene TRBJ2-1; TRBD2 matches 16 bases. The sequenced sample was PBMCs, obtained on the day of the first yellow fever vaccination. This chain's CDR3 is CASSSGLAGGASGWNNEQFF. DNA for the CDR3: TGTGCCAGCAGTTCGGGACTAGCGGGGGGGGCCTCTGGATGGAACAATGAGCAGTTCTTC.